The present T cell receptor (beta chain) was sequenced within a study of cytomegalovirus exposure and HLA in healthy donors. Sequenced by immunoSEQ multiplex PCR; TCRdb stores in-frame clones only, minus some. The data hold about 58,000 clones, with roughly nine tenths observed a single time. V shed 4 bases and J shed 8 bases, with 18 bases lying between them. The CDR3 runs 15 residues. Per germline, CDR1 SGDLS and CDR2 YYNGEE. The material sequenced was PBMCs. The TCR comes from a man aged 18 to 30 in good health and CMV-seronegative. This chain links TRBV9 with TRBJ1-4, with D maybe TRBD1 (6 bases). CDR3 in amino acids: CASSQGDGTPEKLFF. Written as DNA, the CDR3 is TGTGCCAGCAGCCAGGGAGACGGGACACCCGAAAAACTGTTTTTT.